One sample yielded the 2 T cell receptor beta chains listed below, sequenced in a study of T cells in Graves' hyperthyroidism and ophthalmopathy. TCR beta CDR3 region amplification was performed from RNA transcripts. When the TCR CDR3 underwent first-round RT-PCR, the HTBI primer set was used. One entry per CDR3 protein results from TCRdb running MiXCR on the multiplex PCR reads. The data contain some 760,000 distinct CDR3 sequences, about 14% of them singletons. The sample taken for sequencing was blood. The receptors derive from a woman between 18 and 30 years old with Graves' hyperthyroidism.

The V and J genes are TRBV7-3 and TRBJ2-1; D might be TRBD2 (6 bases). Trimming removed 4 bases at V and 0 bases at J, with 10 bases between. This CDR3 has 15 amino acids. In germline, CDR1 is SGHTA, CDR2 FQGTGA. The CDR3 DNA reads TGTGCCAGCAGCTGGGGCGGGAACTCCTACAATGAGCAGTTCTTC. Its protein is CASSWGGNSYNEQFF.

This chain joins TRBV6-2 or TRBV6-3 and TRBJ2-1; 8 bases line up with TRBD2. Unmatched junction bases numbered 7, after V lost 6 bases and J lost 6 bases. The CDR3 extends over 14 amino acids. Germline V gene lookup returns CDR1 MNHEY and CDR2 SVGEGT. The CDR3 nucleotides read TGTGCCAGCAGGGTCCCGGGACTAGTCAATGAGCAGTTCTTC. It specifies CASRVPGLVNEQFF.